The rows below give T cell receptor beta chains drawn from one sample of a study of CD4 and CD8 cells across lung adenocarcinoma regions. A single record per CDR3 protein comes from TCRdb applying MiXCR to the PCR reads. Of some 7,000 distinct CDR3 sequences in the sample, around half were seen once. Sequencing was done on a sample of CD8+ T cells from the center of a lung tumor. Receptor source: a male donor with lung adenocarcinoma. The CD4 and CD8 labels of this study may be unreliable. CDR3s include the opening cysteine and the closing phenylalanine or tryptophan. The order of the fields is D gene, V gene, clone size, J gene, CDR3 length, CDR3 protein, CDR3 DNA. A D gene is named only where the DNA matches it firmly. A clone size is listed for some rows: how often the clone was seen (once, few, many), or a class if it is expanded.

d_call: TRBD2
v_call: TRBV12-3/TRBV12-4
clone_size: NA
j_call: TRBJ2-1
cdr3_length: 16
cdr3_aa: CASSSRGLAGHNEQFF
cdr3_nt: TGTGCCAGCAGTTCCCGCGGACTAGCGGGTCACAATGAGCAGTTCTTC

d_call: NA
v_call: TRBV10-2
clone_size: NA
j_call: TRBJ2-3
cdr3_length: 12
cdr3_aa: CASRDRKNTQYF
cdr3_nt: TGCGCCAGCAGGGACCGCAAGAACACTCAGTATTTT

d_call: NA
v_call: TRBV6-5
clone_size: NA
j_call: TRBJ1-1
cdr3_length: 14
cdr3_aa: CASSYGSGNTEAFF
cdr3_nt: TGTGCCAGCAGTTACGGATCCGGTAACACTGAAGCTTTCTTT

d_call: NA
v_call: TRBV27
clone_size: many
j_call: TRBJ2-5
cdr3_length: 18
cdr3_aa: CASSFYPLRQAEQETQYF
cdr3_nt: TGTGCCAGCAGTTTTTATCCCCTTCGGCAGGCAGAACAAGAGACCCAGTACTTC

d_call: TRBD1
v_call: TRBV6-1
clone_size: NA
j_call: TRBJ2-5
cdr3_length: 14
cdr3_aa: CASSPQGAIETQYF
cdr3_nt: TGTGCCAGCAGTCCCCAGGGGGCGATTGAGACCCAGTACTTC

d_call: TRBD2
v_call: TRBV7-2
clone_size: few
j_call: TRBJ2-3
cdr3_length: 19
cdr3_aa: CASTNSSRLAGGDRDTQYF
cdr3_nt: TGTGCCAGCACCAACTCGTCGAGACTAGCGGGAGGGGACAGAGATACCCAGTATTTC

d_call: NA
v_call: TRBV7-7
clone_size: few
j_call: TRBJ2-1
cdr3_length: 16
cdr3_aa: CASSPDPGTQYNEQFF
cdr3_nt: TGTGCTAGCAGCCCCGATCCCGGGACTCAATACAATGAGCAGTTCTTC

d_call: TRBD1
v_call: TRBV5-1
clone_size: few
j_call: TRBJ2-3
cdr3_length: 16
cdr3_aa: CASSLTTGDRADTQYF
cdr3_nt: TGCGCCAGCAGCTTAACGACAGGGGATAGGGCAGATACGCAGTATTTT

d_call: NA
v_call: TRBV4-3
clone_size: NA
j_call: TRBJ2-3
cdr3_length: 14
cdr3_aa: CASSQRGNRDTQYF
cdr3_nt: TGCGCCAGCAGCCAAAGAGGAAATCGAGATACGCAGTATTTT

d_call: TRBD2
v_call: TRBV6-4
clone_size: NA
j_call: TRBJ2-3
cdr3_length: 16
cdr3_aa: CASSREAGGGTDTQYF
cdr3_nt: TGTGCCAGCAGTAGGGAAGCGGGAGGAGGCACAGATACGCAGTATTTT

d_call: TRBD2
v_call: TRBV4-3
clone_size: NA
j_call: TRBJ2-3
cdr3_length: 15
cdr3_aa: CASSQEGGRTDTQYF
cdr3_nt: TGCGCCAGCAGCCAAGAAGGCGGGAGAACAGATACGCAGTATTTT

d_call: NA
v_call: TRBV27
clone_size: few
j_call: TRBJ2-5
cdr3_length: 14
cdr3_aa: CASSLNPTGETQYF
cdr3_nt: TGTGCCAGCAGTTTAAACCCCACGGGGGAGACCCAGTACTTC

d_call: TRBD2
v_call: TRBV20-1
clone_size: NA
j_call: TRBJ2-3
cdr3_length: 18
cdr3_aa: CSAREVGTSGRRGDTQYF
cdr3_nt: TGCAGTGCTAGAGAAGTGGGGACTAGCGGGAGGAGAGGGGATACGCAGTATTTT

d_call: NA
v_call: TRBV6-2/TRBV6-3
clone_size: NA
j_call: TRBJ2-1
cdr3_length: 13
cdr3_aa: CASSPVRLREQFF
cdr3_nt: TGTGCCAGCAGCCCGGTGAGGTTGAGGGAGCAGTTCTTC

d_call: TRBD1
v_call: TRBV6-4
clone_size: NA
j_call: TRBJ2-5
cdr3_length: 13
cdr3_aa: CASSTGETDAQYF
cdr3_nt: TGTGCCAGCAGTACAGGGGAGACAGATGCGCAGTACTTT

d_call: NA
v_call: TRBV6-8
clone_size: NA
j_call: TRBJ2-4
cdr3_length: 17
cdr3_aa: CASSYPLGERGKNTQYF
cdr3_nt: TGTGCCAGCAGTTACCCACTAGGGGAACGGGGTAAAAACACGCAGTACTTT